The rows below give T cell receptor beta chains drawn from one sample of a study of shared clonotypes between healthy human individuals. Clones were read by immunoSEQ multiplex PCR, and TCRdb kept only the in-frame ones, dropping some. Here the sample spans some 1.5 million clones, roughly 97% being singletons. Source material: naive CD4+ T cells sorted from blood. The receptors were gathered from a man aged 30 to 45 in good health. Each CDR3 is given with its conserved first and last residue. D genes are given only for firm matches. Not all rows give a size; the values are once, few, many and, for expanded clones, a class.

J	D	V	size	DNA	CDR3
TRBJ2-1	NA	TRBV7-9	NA	TGTGCCAGCAGCCCCGGGGGTCACAATGAGCAGTTCTTC	CASSPGGHNEQFF
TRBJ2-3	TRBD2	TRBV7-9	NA	TGTGCCAGCAGCCGGACTAGCGGGAGAGGAGATACGCAGTATTTT	CASSRTSGRGDTQYF
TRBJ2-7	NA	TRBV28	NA	TGTGCCAGCAGTTTATCCGTGGGCGAGCAGTACTTC	CASSLSVGEQYF
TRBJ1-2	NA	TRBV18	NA	TGTGCCAGCTCACCAAAACAGGAATCTAACTATGGCTACACCTTC	CASSPKQESNYGYTF
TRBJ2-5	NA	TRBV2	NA	TGTGCCAGCCGAGAGGAGACCCAGTACTTC	CASREETQYF
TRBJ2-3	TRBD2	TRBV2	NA	TGTGCCAGAACTACCCGGACTAGTTCCACAGATACGCAGTATTTT	CARTTRTSSTDTQYF
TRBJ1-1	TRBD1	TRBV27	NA	TGTGCCAGTAAGGGGGCCTCCATGAACACTGAAGCTTTCTTT	CASKGASMNTEAFF
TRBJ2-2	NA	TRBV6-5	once	TGTGCCAGCAGTCAAGACAGGTCCTACACCGGGGAGCTGTTTTTT	CASSQDRSYTGELFF
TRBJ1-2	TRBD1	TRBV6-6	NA	TGTGCCAGCAGTCAACAGGGACAGGGGGCGAGCTACACCTTC	CASSQQGQGASYTF
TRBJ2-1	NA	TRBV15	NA	TGTGCCACCAGCAGACACCCCTCTGACAGTGGTCTCTACAATGAGCAGTTCTTC	CATSRHPSDSGLYNEQFF
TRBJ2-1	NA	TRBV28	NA	TGTGCCAGCAGTCAGGGGGGACTGTACGAGCAGTTCTTC	CASSQGGLYEQFF
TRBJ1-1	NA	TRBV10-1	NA	TGCGCCAGCAGTGGTCAGACGAACACTGAAGCTTTCTTT	CASSGQTNTEAFF
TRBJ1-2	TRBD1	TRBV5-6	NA	TGTGCCAGCAGCCCGCGACAGGGAGTCTATGGCTACACCTTC	CASSPRQGVYGYTF
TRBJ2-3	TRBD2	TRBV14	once	TGTGCCAGCAGCCCGGGACTACCCTTGAGTACAGATACGCAGTATTTT	CASSPGLPLSTDTQYF
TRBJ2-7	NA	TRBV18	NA	TGTGCCAGCTCCCCCGGCCCGGGGGAGCAGTACTTC	CASSPGPGEQYF
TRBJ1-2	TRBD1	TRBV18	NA	TGTGCCAGCTCACCGCAAATAACGACCAGACAGGGAACCAACTATGGCTACACCTTC	CASSPQITTRQGTNYGYTF
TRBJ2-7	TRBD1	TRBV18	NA	TGTGCCAGCTCACGGGGGACAGGGGTATACGAGCAGTACTTC	CASSRGTGVYEQYF
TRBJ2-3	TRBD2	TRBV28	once	TGTGCCAGCAGTCCCGGGTTAGCGGGAGTGTCAGATACGCAGTATTTT	CASSPGLAGVSDTQYF
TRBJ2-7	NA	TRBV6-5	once	TGTGCCAGCAGCCTTGCGGTCGAGCAGTACTTC	CASSLAVEQYF
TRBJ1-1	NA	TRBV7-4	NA	TGTGCCAGCAGCTTAGACGAAGCTTTCTTT	CASSLDEAFF
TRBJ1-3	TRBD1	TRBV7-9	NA	TGTGCCAGCAGCCAAGGAGACAGGGGGCGAGGAAACACCATATATTTT	CASSQGDRGRGNTIYF
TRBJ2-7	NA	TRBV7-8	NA	TGTGCCAGCAGCCGGGCGGGCCCTCGATCCTACGAGCAGTACTTC	CASSRAGPRSYEQYF
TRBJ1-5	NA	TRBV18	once	TGTGCCAGCTCACCCACCGGAAGCAGGGAACAGCCCCAGCATTTT	CASSPTGSREQPQHF
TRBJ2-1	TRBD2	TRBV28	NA	TGTGCCAGCTCTTTGGCGGGAGCCTCCTACAATGAGCAGTTCTTC	CASSLAGASYNEQFF
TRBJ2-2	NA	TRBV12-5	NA	TGTGCTAGTGGTTGGGACACCTGGAACACCGGGGAGCTGTTTTTT	CASGWDTWNTGELFF
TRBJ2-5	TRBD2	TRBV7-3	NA	TGTGCCAGCAGCCTTCTAGCGGCACAAGAGACCCAGTACTTC	CASSLLAAQETQYF
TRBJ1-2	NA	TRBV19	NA	TGTGCCAGTCGAAATACAGGACTGTATCATGGCTACACCTTC	CASRNTGLYHGYTF
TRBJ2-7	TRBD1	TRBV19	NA	TGTGCCAGTAGTATCAGTCGGGACAGCGGCGAGCAGTACTTC	CASSISRDSGEQYF
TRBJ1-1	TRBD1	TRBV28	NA	TGTGCCAGCAGTCCGTGGACAGGGGCGAACACTGAAGCTTTCTTT	CASSPWTGANTEAFF
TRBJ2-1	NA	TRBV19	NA	TGTGCCAGTAGTCCCGCCGTCAATGAGCAGTTCTTC	CASSPAVNEQFF
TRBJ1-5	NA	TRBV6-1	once	TGTGCCAGCAGTGAAGCTTTGGGGTCCAATCAGCCCCAGCATTTT	CASSEALGSNQPQHF
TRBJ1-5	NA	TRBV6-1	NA	TGTGCCAGCAGTGAGTCAGGCTACAATCAGCCCCAGCATTTT	CASSESGYNQPQHF
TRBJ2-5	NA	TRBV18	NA	TGTGCCAGCTCACTGGACAGCCTTCCCGGTGGCCAGTACTTC	CASSLDSLPGGQYF
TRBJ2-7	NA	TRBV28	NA	TGTGCCAGCAGTTTTGGGTCCTACGAGCAGTACTTC	CASSFGSYEQYF
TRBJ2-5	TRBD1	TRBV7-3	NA	TGTGCCAGCAGCCAAACCGGGACAGGGGTTGACCAGTACTTC	CASSQTGTGVDQYF